A single sample is the source of the 30 T cell receptor beta chains below, sequenced in a study of a mutant IDH1 vaccine in newly diagnosed glioma (dated by TCRdb to 2020 to 2022). Library construction relied on the immunoSEQ multiplex PCR assay. TCRdb carries this immuneACCESS record with in-frame sequences only. Its versions omit some clonotypes, under half of them owing to an unresolved V gene in the studies checked, with the rest unexplained. The sample table shows about 65,000 clones, and 70% to 90% are seen once. Jointly, the top ten make up approximately 4% of the sample. Read against the paper, the sample's time point label means: week 23, last vaccination. Each vaccine dose, consisting of 300 ug of a 20-mer mutant IDH1 peptide in Montanide, was administered subcutaneously with topical imiquimod. These TCRs are of unknown antigen specificity. Sequencing used PBMCs, obtained from a glioma patient whose treatment included an IDH1 peptide vaccine. The receptors here all came from a man aged 30 to 45 with glioma.

The J gene is TRBJ1-2, the V gene TRBV4-1, with 9 bases that match TRBD1. CDR1 and CDR2 (germline): MGHRA, YSYEKL. The junction had 9 bases not matched to a gene; V was cut back by 2 bases and J by 8 bases. CDR3 length equals 15 residues. The CDR3 protein is CASSQLPGQGDGYTF. The CDR3 DNA reads as TGCGCCAGCAGCCAACTACCGGGACAGGGCGACGGCTACACCTTC.

The chain has TRBV14 and TRBJ2-5; TRBD1 matches at 8 bases. The CDR3 runs 13 residues. In germline, CDR1 is SGHDN, CDR2 FVKESK. Trimming cost V 5 bases and J 4 bases; bases outside gene matches: 3. The CDR3 sequence: CASSIQGGETQYF. The CDR3 DNA follows: TGTGCCAGCAGCATACAGGGGGGAGAGACCCAGTACTTC.

V usage is TRBV6-1 and J usage is TRBJ1-5, with 7 nucleotides matching TRBD1. Trimming removed 6 bases from V and 7 bases from J; junction bases left unmatched: 6. The germline V gene encodes CDR1 MNHNS and CDR2 SASEGT. This CDR3 comprises 13 residues. CDR3 DNA sequence: TGTGCCAGCAGAGGGGACAGTTTCCAGCCCCAGCATTTT. Amino acids: CASRGDSFQPQHF.

This clone was counted many times. This chain joins TRBV30 and TRBJ1-3, with 7 bases that match TRBD1. Germline V gives CDR1 GTSNPN, CDR2 SVGIG (reference sequence). The CDR3 runs to 15 residues. Losses at the gene ends were 3 bases for V and 0 bases for J; bases not matched to a gene: 5. CDR3 sequence reads: CAWRGQLSSGNTIYF. The CDR3 bases are TGTGCCTGGAGGGGACAGCTGAGCTCTGGAAACACCATATATTTT.

This clone was recorded a few times. The V gene is TRBV7-2, the J gene TRBJ2-1; tentative D call: TRBD1 (6 bases). Germline V gene sequence: CDR1 SGHTA, CDR2 FQGNSA. The CDR3 runs to 16 residues. Trimming took off 5 bases at V and 7 bases at J, with 21 bases between the two ends. The CDR3 reads CASSVGQIGLWNEQFF. CDR3 nucleotide sequence: TGTGCCAGCAGCGTAGGACAGATCGGGCTTTGGAATGAGCAGTTCTTC.

This rearrangement joins TRBV5-1 to TRBJ1-3; 8 nucleotides agree with TRBD1. Germline CDR1 SGHRS, CDR2 YFSETQ. Unmatched junction bases numbered 9, after V lost 5 bases and J lost 2 bases. This CDR3 has 16 amino acids. The CDR3 loop reads CASSIDRGGPGNTIYF. In DNA, the CDR3 is TGCGCCAGCAGTATTGACAGGGGAGGACCTGGAAACACCATATATTTT.

The genes are TRBV5-1 and TRBJ2-6; D remains unclear. This CDR3 comprises 15 residues. Trimming stripped 0 bases from V and 2 bases from J, with 6 bases between. CDR1 and CDR2 from the germline V gene are SGHRS and YFSETQ. This chain's CDR3 is CASSLESAGANVLTF. CDR3 sequence (DNA): TGCGCCAGCAGCTTGGAGAGTGCTGGGGCCAACGTCCTGACTTTC.

This chain uses TRBV6-6 with TRBJ1-6; 7 bases fit TRBD1. V dropped 5 bases and J dropped 7; count of bases not matched to a gene: 8. The CDR3 consists of 15 residues. Germline V gives CDR1 MNHNY, CDR2 SVGAGI (reference sequence). The chain's CDR3 is CASSQTGTANSPLHF. For the CDR3, the DNA is TGTGCCAGCAGTCAAACCGGGACAGCGAATTCACCCCTCCACTTT.

V and J are TRBV19 and TRBJ2-5; unclear D gene. Deletions cut 3 bases from V and 4 bases from J, with 15 bases between. This CDR3 has 15 residues. Looked up from germline, CDR1 is LNHDA and CDR2 is SQIVND (reference sequence). The CDR3 sequence is CASSMRKEPRETQYF. The CDR3 DNA follows: TGTGCCAGTAGTATGAGAAAGGAACCCAGAGAGACCCAGTACTTC.

This chain uses TRBV18 with TRBJ2-7; the match to TRBD1 covers 12 bases. Trimming removed 4 bases from V and 5 bases from J; junction bases left unmatched: 12. The CDR3 consists of 17 residues. In germline, CDR1 is KGHSH, CDR2 LQKENI. The CDR3 region has the DNA TGTGCCAGCTCACTCGGCCAGCCCGGGACAGGGGGCGACGAGCAGTACTTC. Translation gives CASSLGQPGTGGDEQYF.

The chain couples TRBV5-8 to TRBJ1-5, with D possibly being TRBD1 (6 bases). Germline CDR1 reads SGHTS; CDR2 reads YDEGEE. CDR3 size: 13 residues. V lost 3 bases and J 7 bases, leaving 11 bases between the germline ends. This CDR3 reads CASSWDRGQPQHF. The CDR3, as DNA: TGTGCCAGCAGCTGGGATAGGGGGCAGCCCCAGCATTTT.

This clone was observed a single time. The rearrangement joins TRBV7-9 to TRBJ2-1, with 8 nucleotides matching TRBD2. The CDR3 runs 13 residues. V trimming: 1 base; J trimming: 11 bases; junction bases outside the gene matches: 4. The germline V gene has CDR1 SEHNR and CDR2 FQNEAQ (reference sequence). Written as DNA, the CDR3 is TGTGCCAGCAGCTTAGTCGGGGGGGAACAGCAGTTCTTC. It encodes CASSLVGGEQQFF.

This chain links TRBV15 with TRBJ2-7; 9 bases align to TRBD1. Germline V gene sequence: CDR1 LNHNV, CDR2 YYDKDF (reference sequence). V shed 6 bases, J shed 3 bases, and the junction held 15 bases outside the gene matches. The CDR3 spans 17 residues. The CDR3 DNA is TGTGCCACCAGTCCAGTTAGACGAAGGACAGGGGACTACGAGCAGTACTTC. This gives the protein CATSPVRRRTGDYEQYF.

The table lists this clone with a count of one. V and J are TRBV5-6 and TRBJ2-7; 8 positions match TRBD1. The J segment lost 3 bases and the V segment lost 4 bases, leaving 6 bases of the junction unmatched. This CDR3 comprises 14 residues. Germline V lookup: CDR1 SGHDT, CDR2 YYEEEE. The CDR3 reads CASSPSGQGYEQYF. Written as DNA, the CDR3 is TGTGCCAGCAGCCCGAGTGGACAGGGCTACGAGCAGTACTTC.

The rearrangement joins TRBV6-6 to TRBJ1-2; tentatively, D is TRBD1 (5 bases). Deletions cut 5 bases from V and 0 bases from J, with 10 bases between. CDR1 and CDR2 from the germline V gene are MNHNY and SVGAGI (reference sequence). The CDR3 is made up of 14 amino acids. DNA for the CDR3: TGTGCCAGCAGTCCCCAGGGACCTAACTATGGCTACACCTTC. It encodes CASSPQGPNYGYTF.

This chain connects TRBV19 to TRBJ2-1; D not resolved. V dropped 7 bases and J dropped 3 bases, with 13 bases sitting between them. In germline, CDR1 is LNHDA, CDR2 SQIVND (reference sequence). The CDR3 sequence is 14 residues long. The CDR3 protein is CASKVGGGYNEQFF. The CDR3 DNA sequence: TGTGCCAGTAAGGTGGGCGGCGGCTACAATGAGCAGTTCTTC.

The rearrangement uses TRBV7-9 and TRBJ1-5; TRBD1 matches at 10 bases. CDR1 is SEHNR and CDR2 is FQNEAQ in the germline V gene (reference sequence). Trimming removed 4 bases from V and 7 bases from J; junction bases left unmatched: 10. This CDR3 comprises 16 residues. The chain's CDR3 is CASSSETTGGGQPQHF. The CDR3 DNA is TGTGCCAGCAGCTCCGAAACGACAGGGGGCGGCCAGCCCCAGCATTTT. The entire variable domain, with the rest obtained from reference TRBV7-9 and TRBJ1-5, is as follows: DTGVSQNPRHKITKRGQNVTFRCDPISEHNRLYWYRQTLGQGPEFLTYFQNEAQLEKSRLLSDRFSAERPKGSFSTLEIQRTEQGDSAMYLCASSSETTGGGQPQHFGDGTRLSIL.

J is TRBJ1-4 and V is TRBV6-6; no firm D call. The germline V gene encodes CDR1 MNHNY and CDR2 SVGAGI (reference sequence). Trimming cost V 5 bases and J 7 bases, with 20 bases left between them. This CDR3 is 16 amino acids long. In nucleotides, the CDR3 is TGTGCCAGCAGTGCACGCGGGAGGTTAATCGGTGAAAAACTGTTTTTT. This encodes CASSARGRLIGEKLFF.

The chain is built from TRBV28 and TRBJ2-1, with 8 bases that match TRBD2. V lost 6 bases, J lost 3 bases, and 7 bases stayed unmatched. CDR3 length equals 15 residues. Germline CDR1 is MDHEN and CDR2 is SYDVKM. CDR3 sequence reads: CASRSSGTSYNEQFF. The DNA of the CDR3 is TGTGCCAGCAGGAGTTCGGGGACTAGCTACAATGAGCAGTTCTTC. Together with reference TRBV28 and TRBJ2-1, the CDR3 gives the full variable domain: DVKVTQSSRYLVKRTGEKVFLECVQDMDHENMFWYRQDPGLGLRLIYFSYDVKMKEKGDIPEGYSVSREKKERFSLILESASTNQTSMYLCASRSSGTSYNEQFFGPGTRLTVL.

This clone was counted once. The chain links TRBV4-1 to TRBJ2-3, with D unresolved. The CDR3 is 15 residues long. The V and J ends lost 1 base and 1 base respectively, with 9 bases between them. CDR1 and CDR2 from the germline V gene are MGHRA and YSYEKL. Written as DNA, the CDR3 is TGCGCCAGCAGCCAAGTCAACCGCCGCACAGATACGCAGTATTTT. Translating it yields CASSQVNRRTDTQYF.

The chain is built from TRBV19 and TRBJ1-6; 7 bases fit TRBD1. This CDR3 comprises 15 residues. The V gene end was trimmed by 2 bases and the J gene end by 7 bases; junction bases not matched to a gene: 5. Germline CDR1 LNHDA, CDR2 SQIVND (reference sequence). The CDR3, as DNA: TGTGCCAGTAGTATATCACAGGGGAGGAATTCACCCCTCCACTTT. Its protein is CASSISQGRNSPLHF.

The chain joins TRBV7-8 to TRBJ2-7, with TRBD2 matching over 8 bases. With 1 base clipped from V and 1 base from J, the junction kept 6 bases outside the gene matches. Germline V CDR1 and CDR2: SGHVS, FQNEAQ. The CDR3 is 16 amino acids. CDR3 sequence reads: CASSLERGTLSYEQYF. The DNA for the CDR3 is TGTGCCAGCAGCTTAGAGCGGGGGACCCTTTCCTACGAGCAGTACTTC.

In DNA form, the CDR3 reads TGTGCCAGCAGCTTAGAAATAGGGGGGCGAGAGACCCAGTACTTC. It codes for CASSLEIGGRETQYF. The rearrangement uses TRBV7-6 and TRBJ2-5; D is possibly TRBD1 or TRBD2 (6 bases each). Germline V gene lookup returns CDR1 SGHVS and CDR2 FNYEAQ. V gave up 1 base and J gave up 4 bases, with 13 bases separating them. This CDR3 spans 15 amino acids.

This clone was seen repeatedly, ten times or more. The chain uses TRBV9 and TRBJ1-2; D is perhaps TRBD1 (5 bases). V lost 3 bases, J lost 3 bases, and 12 bases lay in between. The germline V gene encodes CDR1 SGDLS and CDR2 YYNGEE. The CDR3 has 14 residues. The CDR3 DNA is TGTGCCAGCAGCGCCGCAGGGAGTCACTATGGCTACACCTTC. As protein: CASSAAGSHYGYTF.

The J gene is TRBJ1-4, the V gene TRBV13; 8 nucleotides line up with TRBD1. CDR1 is PRHDT, CDR2 FYEKMQ, per germline (reference sequence). The trim removed 0 bases at V and 2 bases at J, leaving 5 bases unmatched. There are 17 residues in the CDR3. The CDR3 sequence: CASSLGFRGQTNEKLFF. The CDR3 DNA reads TGTGCCAGCAGCTTAGGTTTCAGGGGGCAGACTAATGAAAAACTGTTTTTT.

The rearrangement links TRBV30 to TRBJ2-2, with 9 bases matching TRBD1. Trimming removed 2 bases from V and 4 bases from J; junction bases left unmatched: 17. Germline values: CDR1 GTSNPN, CDR2 SVGIG (reference sequence). This CDR3 contains 19 residues. The CDR3 DNA reads as TGTGCCTGGAGTCGCGTTAAATCGACCGGGACAGGGACCACCGGGGAGCTGTTTTTT. Translated: CAWSRVKSTGTGTTGELFF.

This clone has a single count. The chain combines TRBV11-3 with TRBJ2-3; perhaps TRBD2 as D (6 bases). CDR1 and CDR2 (germline): SGHNT, YENEEA. The V gene lost 1 base and the J gene lost 1 base, with 12 bases spanning the gap. This CDR3 is built from 16 residues. The CDR3 DNA sequence: TGTGCCAGCAGCTTAGGTGTGTCGGGGGGCACAGATACGCAGTATTTT. This gives the protein CASSLGVSGGTDTQYF.

The chain carries TRBV25-1 and TRBJ1-5; no reliable D call. Trimming removed 6 bases from V and 3 bases from J, with 12 bases in between. The CDR3 totals 14 residues. Germline-derived CDR1 and CDR2 are MGHDK and SYGVNS. This chain's CDR3 is CASSRTGANQPQHF. DNA of the CDR3: TGTGCCAGCAGCAGGACCGGAGCCAATCAGCCCCAGCATTTT.

The sample holds a few counts of this clone. J is TRBJ2-5 and V is TRBV6-5; 7 positions match TRBD1. CDR3 length: 16 amino acids. The junction had 7 bases not matched to a gene; V was cut back by 0 bases and J by 3 bases. CDR1 is MNHEY and CDR2 is SVGAGI in the germline V gene. The CDR3 DNA reads TGTGCCAGCAGTTACTCGTCCGGGACAGTCGAAGAGACCCAGTACTTC. Protein sequence: CASSYSSGTVEETQYF.

The chain has TRBV5-8 and TRBJ1-5; D ambiguous. Germline assignment: CDR1 SGHTS and CDR2 YDEGEE. The CDR3 is 14 amino acids. V gave up 8 bases and J gave up 2 bases, with 14 bases separating them. The CDR3 spells CASVLGWGNQPQHF. The CDR3 nucleotides read TGTGCCAGTGTTCTAGGTTGGGGCAATCAGCCCCAGCATTTT.